The clone carrying this T cell receptor (beta chain) was found a few times. These data originate in a study of blood T cell repertoires in COVID-19. Study-level information: Acute and convalescent COVID-19 samples came from the United States, Italy and Spain. T cells, B-cell-depleted T cells, or PBMCs provided the cDNA or gDNA that served as material.

The V segment lost 4 bases and the J segment 11 bases; nucleotides outside the gene matches: 8. The CDR3 sequence is 15 residues long. Germline V gene data show CDR1 as SNHLY and CDR2 as FYNNEI. Original processing notes: Estimation of nucleated cell counts relied on the amplification of reference gene primers. The repertoire was sequenced with immunoSEQ multiplex PCR; TCRdb's copy has only in-frame clones and lacks some. For V, J and clone size, that table is used; D and trimming come from the DNA. The data contain 150,000 to 200,000 clones, approximately 84% of them singletons. The receptor's source is a human donor with acute or convalescent COVID-19. The donor label of this sample is uncertain. Sequenced input: peripheral blood. This chain joins TRBV2 and TRBJ1-6; 10 nucleotides match TRBD1. CDR3 in DNA: TGTGCCAGCAGTGCATCCCGGGACAGGGGTCCACCCCTCCACTTT. Its translation: CASSASRDRGPPLHF.